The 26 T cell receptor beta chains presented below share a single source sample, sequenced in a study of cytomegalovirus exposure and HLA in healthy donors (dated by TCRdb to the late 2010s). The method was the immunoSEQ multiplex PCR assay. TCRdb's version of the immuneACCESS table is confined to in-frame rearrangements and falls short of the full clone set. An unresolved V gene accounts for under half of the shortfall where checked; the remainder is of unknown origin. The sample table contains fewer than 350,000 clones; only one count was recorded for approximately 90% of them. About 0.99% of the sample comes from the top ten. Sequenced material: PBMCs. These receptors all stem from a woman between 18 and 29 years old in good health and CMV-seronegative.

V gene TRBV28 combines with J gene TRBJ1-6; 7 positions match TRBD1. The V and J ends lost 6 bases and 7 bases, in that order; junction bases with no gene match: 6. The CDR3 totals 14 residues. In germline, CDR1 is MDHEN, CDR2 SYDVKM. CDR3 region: CASRKDRRNSPLHF. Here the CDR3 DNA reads TGTGCCAGCAGAAAGGACAGGAGAAATTCACCCCTCCACTTT.

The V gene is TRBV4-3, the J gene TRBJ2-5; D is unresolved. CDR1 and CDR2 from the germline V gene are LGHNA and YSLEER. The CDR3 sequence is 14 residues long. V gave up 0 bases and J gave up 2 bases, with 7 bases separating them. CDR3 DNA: TGCGCCAGCAGCCAAGATACCGGGCAAGAGACCCAGTACTTC. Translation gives CASSQDTGQETQYF.

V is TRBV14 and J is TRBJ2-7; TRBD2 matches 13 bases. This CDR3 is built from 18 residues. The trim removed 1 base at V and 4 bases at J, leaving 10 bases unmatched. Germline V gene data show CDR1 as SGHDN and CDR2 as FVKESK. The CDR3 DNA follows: TGTGCCAGCAGCCAAGGTGGGAGCGTACTAGCGGGAGGGTACGAGCAGTACTTC. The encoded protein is CASSQGGSVLAGGYEQYF.

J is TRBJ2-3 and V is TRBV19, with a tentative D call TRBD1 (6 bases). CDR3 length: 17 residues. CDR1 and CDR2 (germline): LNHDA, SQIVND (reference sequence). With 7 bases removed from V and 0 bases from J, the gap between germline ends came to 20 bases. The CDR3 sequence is CASNFGTGQMSTDTQYF. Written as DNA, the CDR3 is TGTGCCAGTAATTTCGGTACAGGACAGATGAGCACAGATACGCAGTATTTT.

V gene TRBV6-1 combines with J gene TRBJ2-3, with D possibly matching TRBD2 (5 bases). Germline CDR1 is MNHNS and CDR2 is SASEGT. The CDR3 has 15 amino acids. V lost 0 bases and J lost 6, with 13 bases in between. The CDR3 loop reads CASSEASPGVDTQYF. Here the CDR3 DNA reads TGTGCCAGCAGTGAAGCGTCCCCCGGGGTCGATACGCAGTATTTT.

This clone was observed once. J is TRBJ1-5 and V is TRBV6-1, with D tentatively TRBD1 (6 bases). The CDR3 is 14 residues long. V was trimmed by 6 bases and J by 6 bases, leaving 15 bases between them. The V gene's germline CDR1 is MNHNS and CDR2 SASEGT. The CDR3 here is CASRRTDRVQPQHF. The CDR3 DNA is TGTGCCAGCAGAAGGACAGACCGAGTTCAGCCCCAGCATTTT.

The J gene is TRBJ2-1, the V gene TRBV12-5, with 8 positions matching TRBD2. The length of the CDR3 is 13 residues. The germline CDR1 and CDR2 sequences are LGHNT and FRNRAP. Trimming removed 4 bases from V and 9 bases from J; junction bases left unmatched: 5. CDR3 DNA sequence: TGTGCTAGTGGTTATGGACTAGCCGCTGAGCAGTTCTTC. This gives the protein CASGYGLAAEQFF.

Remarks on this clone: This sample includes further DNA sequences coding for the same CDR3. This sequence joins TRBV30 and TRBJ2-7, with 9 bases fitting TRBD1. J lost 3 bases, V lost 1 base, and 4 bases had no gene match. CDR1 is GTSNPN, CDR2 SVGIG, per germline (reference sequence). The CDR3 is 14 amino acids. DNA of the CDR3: TGTGCCTGGAGTGAGGGACAGGGTGTCTACGAGCAGTACTTC. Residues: CAWSEGQGVYEQYF.

CDR3 residues: CASRRSGLADYEQYF. CDR3 DNA: TGTGCCAGTAGAAGGTCGGGACTAGCGGACTACGAGCAGTACTTC. V and J are TRBV19 and TRBJ2-7; TRBD2 agrees at 11 bases. Germline V CDR1 and CDR2: LNHDA, SQIVND (reference sequence). CDR3 length equals 15 residues. V lost 6 bases to trimming and J lost 3 bases; unmatched junction nucleotides: 7.

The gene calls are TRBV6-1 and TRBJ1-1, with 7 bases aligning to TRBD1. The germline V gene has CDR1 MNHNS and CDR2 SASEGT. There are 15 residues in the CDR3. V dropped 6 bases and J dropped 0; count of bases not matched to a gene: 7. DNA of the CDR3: TGTGCCAGCAGCCGCCTAGGACAGGTGAACACTGAAGCTTTCTTT. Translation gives CASSRLGQVNTEAFF.

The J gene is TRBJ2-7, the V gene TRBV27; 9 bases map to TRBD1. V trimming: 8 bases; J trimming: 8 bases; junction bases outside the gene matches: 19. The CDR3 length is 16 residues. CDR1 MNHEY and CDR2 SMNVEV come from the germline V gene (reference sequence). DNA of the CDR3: TGTGCCAGCGGCACACCCCGCGGGACAGGGTGGATTAAGCAGTACTTC. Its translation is CASGTPRGTGWIKQYF.

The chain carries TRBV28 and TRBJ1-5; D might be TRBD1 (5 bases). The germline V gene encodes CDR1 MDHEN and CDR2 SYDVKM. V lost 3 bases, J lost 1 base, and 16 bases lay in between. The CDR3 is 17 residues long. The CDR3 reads CASSLNINRGSNQPQHF. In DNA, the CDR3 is TGTGCCAGCAGTTTGAATATCAACCGGGGGAGCAATCAGCCCCAGCATTTT.

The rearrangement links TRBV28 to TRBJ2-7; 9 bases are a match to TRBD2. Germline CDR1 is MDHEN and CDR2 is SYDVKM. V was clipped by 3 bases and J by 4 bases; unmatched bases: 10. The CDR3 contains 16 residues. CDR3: CASSFSLAGTIYEQYF. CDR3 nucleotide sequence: TGTGCCAGCAGTTTTAGTCTAGCGGGAACTATATACGAGCAGTACTTC. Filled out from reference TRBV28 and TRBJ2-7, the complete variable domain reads DVKVTQSSRYLVKRTGEKVFLECVQDMDHENMFWYRQDPGLGLRLIYFSYDVKMKEKGDIPEGYSVSREKKERFSLILESASTNQTSMYLCASSFSLAGTIYEQYFGPGTRLTVT.

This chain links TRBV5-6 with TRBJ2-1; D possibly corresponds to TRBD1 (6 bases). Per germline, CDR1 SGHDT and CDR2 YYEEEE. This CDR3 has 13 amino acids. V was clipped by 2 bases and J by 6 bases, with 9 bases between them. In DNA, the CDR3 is TGTGCCAGCAGCTTCGACAGGCCCAATGAGCAGTTCTTC. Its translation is CASSFDRPNEQFF.

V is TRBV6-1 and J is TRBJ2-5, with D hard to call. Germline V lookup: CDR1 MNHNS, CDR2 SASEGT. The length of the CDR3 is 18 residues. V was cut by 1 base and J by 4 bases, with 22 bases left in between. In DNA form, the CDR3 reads TGTGCCAGCAGTGAAGGGGCCTCCATCACTGGCAGGCGAGAGACCCAGTACTTC. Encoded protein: CASSEGASITGRRETQYF.

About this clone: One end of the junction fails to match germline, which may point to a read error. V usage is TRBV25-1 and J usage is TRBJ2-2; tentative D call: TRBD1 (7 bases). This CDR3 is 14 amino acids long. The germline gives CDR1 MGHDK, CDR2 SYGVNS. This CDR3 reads CASSKPGGTEELFF. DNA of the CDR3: TGTGCCAGCAGTAAACCAGGGGGGACCGAGGAGCTGTTTTTT. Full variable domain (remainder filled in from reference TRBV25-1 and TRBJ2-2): EADIYQTPRYLVIGTGKKITLECSQTMGHDKMYWYQQDPGMELHLIHYSYGVNSTEKGDLSSESTVSRIRTEHFPLTLESARPSHTSQYLCASSKPGGTEELFFGEGSRLTVL.

The DNA for the CDR3 is TGTGCCAGCAGCAAATGCTCCGGACTAGCGGGAGTTAGCTCCTACGAGCAGTACTTC. It is translated as CASSKCSGLAGVSSYEQYF. The chain uses TRBV21-1 and TRBJ2-7; TRBD2, as called in the table, went unchecked against the DNA. TRBV21-1 is labeled a pseudogene. CDR3 length: 19 residues.

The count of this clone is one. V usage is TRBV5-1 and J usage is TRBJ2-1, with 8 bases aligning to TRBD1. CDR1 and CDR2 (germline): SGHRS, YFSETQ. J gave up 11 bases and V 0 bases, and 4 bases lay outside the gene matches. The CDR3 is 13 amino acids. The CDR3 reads CASSLAGQGQQFF. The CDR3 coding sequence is TGCGCCAGCAGCTTGGCCGGACAGGGCCAGCAGTTCTTC.

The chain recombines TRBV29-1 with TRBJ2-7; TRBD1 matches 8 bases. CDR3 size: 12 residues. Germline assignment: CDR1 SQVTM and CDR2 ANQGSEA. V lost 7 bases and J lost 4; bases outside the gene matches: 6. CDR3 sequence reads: CSAWTGMYEQYF. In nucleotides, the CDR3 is TGCAGCGCCTGGACAGGGATGTACGAGCAGTACTTC.

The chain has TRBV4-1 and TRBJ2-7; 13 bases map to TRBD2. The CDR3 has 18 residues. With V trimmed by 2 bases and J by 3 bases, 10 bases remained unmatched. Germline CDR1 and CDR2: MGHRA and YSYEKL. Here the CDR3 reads CASSQPTGRLAGGYEQYF. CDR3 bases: TGCGCCAGCAGCCAACCTACGGGCCGACTAGCGGGAGGCTACGAGCAGTACTTC.

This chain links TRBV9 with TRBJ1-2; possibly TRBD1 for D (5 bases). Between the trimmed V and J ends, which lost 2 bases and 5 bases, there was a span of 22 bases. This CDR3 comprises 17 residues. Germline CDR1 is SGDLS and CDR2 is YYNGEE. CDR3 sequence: CASSVGVETAGEYGYTF. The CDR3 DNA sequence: TGTGCCAGCAGCGTCGGGGTCGAGACCGCGGGGGAGTATGGCTACACCTTC.

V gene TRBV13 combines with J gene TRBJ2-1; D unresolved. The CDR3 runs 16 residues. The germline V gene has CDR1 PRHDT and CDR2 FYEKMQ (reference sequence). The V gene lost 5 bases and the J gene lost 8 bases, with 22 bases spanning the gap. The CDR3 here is CASSPLGSQGADEQFF. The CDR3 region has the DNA TGTGCCAGCAGCCCTCTGGGTAGCCAAGGCGCAGATGAGCAGTTCTTC.

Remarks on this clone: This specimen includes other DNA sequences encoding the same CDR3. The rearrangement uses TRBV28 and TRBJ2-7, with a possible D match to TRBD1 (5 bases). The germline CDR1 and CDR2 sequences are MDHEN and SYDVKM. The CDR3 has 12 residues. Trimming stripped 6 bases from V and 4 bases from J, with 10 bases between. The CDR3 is CASRQGTYEQYF. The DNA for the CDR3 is TGTGCCAGCAGGCAGGGAACATACGAGCAGTACTTC.

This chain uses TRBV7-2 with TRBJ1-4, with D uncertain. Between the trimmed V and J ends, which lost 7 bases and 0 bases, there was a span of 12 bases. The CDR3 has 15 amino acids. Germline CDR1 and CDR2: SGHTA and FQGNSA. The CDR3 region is CASKRDKATNEKLFF. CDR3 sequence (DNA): TGTGCCAGCAAGCGGGATAAGGCAACTAATGAAAAACTGTTTTTT.

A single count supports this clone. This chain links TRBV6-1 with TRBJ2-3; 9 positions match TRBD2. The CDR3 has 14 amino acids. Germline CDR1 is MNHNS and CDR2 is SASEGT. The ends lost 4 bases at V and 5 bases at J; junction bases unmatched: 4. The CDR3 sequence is CASSVAGVVDTQYF. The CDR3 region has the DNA TGTGCCAGCAGTGTAGCGGGAGTGGTAGATACGCAGTATTTT.

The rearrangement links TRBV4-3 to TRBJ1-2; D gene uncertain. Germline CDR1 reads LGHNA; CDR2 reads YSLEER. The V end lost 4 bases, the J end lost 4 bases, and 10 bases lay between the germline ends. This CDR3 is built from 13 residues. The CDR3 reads CASSRGQTYGYTF. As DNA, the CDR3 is TGCGCCAGCAGCCGAGGTCAGACCTATGGCTACACCTTC.